This TCR beta chain comes out of a study of molecular identifiers for immune sequencing clone quantification. Regarding the study as a whole: Clones above 20 RNA copies held over 98% of effector molecules, under 1% in naive cells.

One entry per CDR3 protein results from TCRdb running MiXCR on the PCR reads. The table has over 550,000 distinct CDR3 sequences, around 25% seen once. In the sort, naive CD8 T cells were defined as CD8+CD4-CCR7+CD45RA+. The J segment lost 2 bases and the V segment lost 6 bases, leaving 19 bases of the junction unmatched. Germline lookup yields CDR1 DFQATT and CDR2 SNEGSKA (reference sequence). The CDR3 runs to 17 residues. Comments on this clonotype: The target antigen is unknown.

Sequencing was carried out using naive CD8+ T cells from blood, with Jurkat cell RNA spiked in. Subset: FACS-sorted CD8+CD4-CCR7+CD45RA+ naive T cells. This chain joins TRBV20-1 and TRBJ2-7, with 7 positions matching TRBD1. The TCR originated in a human donor in good health. Some libraries in this study had Jurkat cell RNA spiked in. The CDR3, as DNA: TGCAGTGCCTCCGGGACAGTAAACGTTCCCCCCCCCTACGAGCAGTACTTC. Translated, it gives CSASGTVNVPPPYEQYF.